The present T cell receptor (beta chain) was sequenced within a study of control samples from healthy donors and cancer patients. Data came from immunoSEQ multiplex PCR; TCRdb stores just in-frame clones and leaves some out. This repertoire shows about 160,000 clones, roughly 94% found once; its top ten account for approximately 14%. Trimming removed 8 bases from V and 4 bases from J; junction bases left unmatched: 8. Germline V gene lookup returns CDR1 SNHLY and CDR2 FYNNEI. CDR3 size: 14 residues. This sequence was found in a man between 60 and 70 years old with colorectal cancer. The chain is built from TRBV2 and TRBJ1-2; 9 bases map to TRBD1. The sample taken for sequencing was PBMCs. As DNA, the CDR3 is TGTGCCAGCTTGGACAGGGGAGTTGGCTATGGCTACACCTTC. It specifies CASLDRGVGYGYTF.